This T cell receptor (beta chain) emerged from a study of PD-1 blockade in classical Hodgkin lymphoma. Study information: Patients were treated with nivolumab at 3 mg/kg, and this was given intravenously every 2 weeks.

Produced via immunoSEQ multiplex PCR; TCRdb's table is partial and in-frame only. The table includes roughly 38,000 clones, approximately 86% detected once. CDR1 is SGHAT, CDR2 FQNNGV, per germline. CDR3 length: 13 residues. Trimming pared 0 bases from V and 9 bases from J, leaving 9 bases between. No patient escaped relapse after autologous stem cell transplantation, and brentuximab vedotin exposure varied. The sample here was peripheral blood mononuclear cells (PBMCs), taken before the second cycle of nivolumab. V usage is TRBV11-2 and J usage is TRBJ2-4; D call uncertain. The sequence was collected from a human donor with classical Hodgkin lymphoma. CDR3 loop: CASSLDRTSIQYF. CDR3 coding DNA: TGTGCCAGCAGCTTAGACAGGACGAGCATTCAGTACTTC. The entire variable domain, with the rest obtained from reference TRBV11-2 and TRBJ2-4, is as follows: EAGVAQSPRYKIIEKRQSVAFWCNPISGHATLYWYQQILGQGPKLLIQFQNNGVVDDSQLPKDRFSAERLKGVDSTLKIQPAKLEDSAVYLCASSLDRTSIQYFGAGTRLSVL.